Following are 5 T cell receptor beta chains from one sample sequenced in a study of T cells in narcolepsy. Assay: immunoSEQ multiplex PCR; the TCRdb copy retains only in-frame clones and omits some. The sample consists of around 30,000 clones, about three quarters of them appearing once. The sample taken for sequencing was CD45RA- memory CD4+ T cells from PBMCs. The origin of the receptors is a human donor with narcolepsy.

This clone came up a few times. The CDR3 loop is CAWSGTPKGQPQHF. The DNA for the CDR3 is TGTGCCTGGAGTGGGACCCCCAAGGGTCAGCCCCAGCATTTT. V usage is TRBV30 and J usage is TRBJ1-5; D not resolved. V dropped 1 base and J dropped 6 bases, with 13 bases sitting between them. This CDR3 is built from 14 residues. Germline CDR1 is GTSNPN and CDR2 is SVGIG (reference sequence).

The chain uses TRBV5-4 and TRBJ2-2; 7 positions match TRBD1. The CDR3 length is 15 residues. The V gene's germline CDR1 is SGHNT and CDR2 YYREEE (reference sequence). V shed 2 bases and J 3 bases; nucleotides not matched to a gene: 4. The chain's CDR3 is CASSFDRVYTGELFF. The CDR3 region has the DNA TGTGCCAGCAGCTTTGACAGGGTGTACACCGGGGAGCTGTTTTTT. The variable domain in full, completed from reference TRBV5-4 and TRBJ2-2, reads ETGVTQSPTHLIKTRGQQVTLRCSSQSGHNTVSWYQQALGQGPQFIFQYYREEENGRGNFPPRFSGLQFPNYSSELNVNALELDDSALYLCASSFDRVYTGELFFGEGSRLTVL.

This rearrangement joins TRBV9 to TRBJ2-5; unclear D gene. Trimming left V 0 bases short and J 2 bases short, with 5 bases between. This CDR3 is built from 13 residues. CDR1 and CDR2 from the germline V gene are SGDLS and YYNGEE. This CDR3 reads CASSVAPQETQYF. CDR3 coding DNA: TGTGCCAGCAGCGTAGCTCCACAAGAGACCCAGTACTTC.

The rearrangement joins TRBV30 to TRBJ1-1; D is unresolved. Trimming removed 4 bases at V and 3 bases at J, with 9 bases between. This CDR3 is built from 12 residues. Germline CDR1 is GTSNPN and CDR2 is SVGIG (reference sequence). CDR3 sequence reads: CAWNGRDTEAFF. The CDR3 DNA is TGTGCCTGGAATGGCCGGGACACTGAAGCTTTCTTT.

This rearrangement joins TRBV30 to TRBJ1-3; 7 bases line up with TRBD1. The CDR3 sequence is 12 residues long. V lost 5 bases and J lost 6; bases outside the gene matches: 4. CDR1 is GTSNPN and CDR2 is SVGIG in the germline V gene (reference sequence). CDR3 bases: TGTGCCTGGGAGACAGGGTCAAACACCATATATTTT. This encodes CAWETGSNTIYF.